One T cell receptor (beta chain) is described in this entry. The antigen remains unidentified. Germline CDR1 ENHRY, CDR2 SYGVKD. This CDR3 has 15 residues. Between the trimmed V and J ends, which lost 10 bases and 1 base, there was a span of 19 bases. This entry is derived from a study of CD8 T cells in ankylosing spondylitis. Findings and caveats of the study: Blood from ankylosing spondylitis patients appeared to carry a characteristic roughly eight-variant TCR beta motif. Disease-linked clones reportedly concentrated significantly in matched ankylosing spondylitis synovial fluid.

TCRdb fed the 5' RACE reads into MiXCR, producing one record per CDR3 protein. Of 670,000 or so distinct CDR3 sequences in the sample, 15% to 20% were seen once. Material: blood, either unsorted or a sorted T cell fraction (not recorded which). The chain carries TRBV10-3 and TRBJ2-5, with D perhaps matching TRBD1 (6 bases). The clonotype was recovered from a male donor with ankylosing spondylitis. As DNA, the CDR3 is TGTGCCACAGGCCCCGGGGCAGGGGCCCAAGAGACCCAGTACTTC. The encoded protein is CATGPGAGAQETQYF.